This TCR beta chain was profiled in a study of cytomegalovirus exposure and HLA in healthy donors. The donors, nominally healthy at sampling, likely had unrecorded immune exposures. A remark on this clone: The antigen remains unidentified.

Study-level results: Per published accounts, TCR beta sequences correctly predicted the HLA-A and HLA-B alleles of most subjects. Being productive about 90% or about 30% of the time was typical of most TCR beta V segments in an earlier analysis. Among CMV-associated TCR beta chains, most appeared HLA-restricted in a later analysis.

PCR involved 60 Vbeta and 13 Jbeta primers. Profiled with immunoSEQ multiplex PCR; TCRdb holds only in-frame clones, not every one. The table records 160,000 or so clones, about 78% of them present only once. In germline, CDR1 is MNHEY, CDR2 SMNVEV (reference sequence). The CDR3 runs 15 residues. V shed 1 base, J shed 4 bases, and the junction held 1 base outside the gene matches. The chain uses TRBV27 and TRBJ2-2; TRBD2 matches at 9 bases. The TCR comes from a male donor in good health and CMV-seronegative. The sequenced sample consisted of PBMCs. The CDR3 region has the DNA TGTGCCAGCAGTTTATTGCGGGGGGGCACCGGGGAGCTGTTTTTT. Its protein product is CASSLLRGGTGELFF.